A single sample gave rise to the 32 T cell receptor beta chains below, sequenced in a study of T cells in Graves' hyperthyroidism and ophthalmopathy. TCR beta CDR3 regions were amplified from RNA transcripts. RT-PCR in the first round (using the HTBI primer set) targeted the TCR CDR3. TCRdb itself ran the multiplex PCR reads through MiXCR, one entry per CDR3 protein. This table has 500,000 to 700,000 distinct CDR3 sequences, about a sixth appearing once. The sample taken for sequencing was blood. The receptors derive from a woman younger than 30 with Graves' hyperthyroidism.

The chain couples TRBV5-1 to TRBJ2-1; D ambiguous. V shed 7 bases and J shed 4 bases, with 12 bases lying between them. Germline V gene data show CDR1 as SGHRS and CDR2 as YFSETQ. The CDR3 runs to 13 residues. The CDR3 nucleotides read TGCGCCAGCTCCGGCGGTATTTACAATGAGCAGTTCTTC. Translated: CASSGGIYNEQFF.

This clonotype was picked up many times. This chain joins TRBV2 and TRBJ1-5; D unclear. Per germline, CDR1 SNHLY and CDR2 FYNNEI. Trimming pared 10 bases from V and 0 bases from J, leaving 13 bases between. This CDR3 has 14 residues. DNA for the CDR3: TGTGCCACCGGGTCCGGAACTAGCAATCAGCCCCAGCATTTT. Translation: CATGSGTSNQPQHF.

The J gene is TRBJ2-3, the V gene TRBV20-1; D is unresolved. Between the trimmed V and J ends, which lost 0 bases and 6 bases, there was a span of 16 bases. The germline gives CDR1 DFQATT, CDR2 SNEGSKA (reference sequence). The CDR3 has 15 amino acids. CDR3 DNA: TGCAGTGCTAGAGACCTGAAAGGGAATTTGGATACGCAGTATTTT. Translating it yields CSARDLKGNLDTQYF.

At least ten counts were recorded for this clonotype. The chain couples TRBV5-1 to TRBJ1-1, with D possibly being TRBD1 (5 bases). Trimming pared 2 bases from V and 2 bases from J, leaving 10 bases between. This CDR3 has 14 amino acids. CDR1 is SGHRS, CDR2 YFSETQ, per germline. DNA of the CDR3: TGCGCCAGCAGCTTACGGGACGGCAACACTGAAGCTTTCTTT. It yields the protein CASSLRDGNTEAFF.

This chain's CDR3 is CASSQQGSPGNTIYF. In DNA form, the CDR3 reads TGTGCCAGCAGCCAACAGGGAAGTCCTGGAAACACCATATATTTT. This chain uses TRBV7-2 with TRBJ1-3, with a possible D match to TRBD1 (6 bases). V was trimmed by 5 bases and J by 2 bases, leaving 13 bases between them. The germline CDR1 and CDR2 sequences are SGHTA and FQGNSA. This CDR3 is 15 amino acids long.

The chain joins TRBV11-2 to TRBJ2-1, with D possibly being TRBD1 (5 bases). V lost 2 bases and J 5 bases, leaving 16 bases between the germline ends. The CDR3 covers 16 residues. Germline-derived CDR1 and CDR2 are SGHAT and FQNNGV. This CDR3 is CASSLRQRPPNNEQFF. DNA of the CDR3: TGTGCCAGCAGCTTAAGACAGAGACCTCCTAACAATGAGCAGTTCTTC. Together with reference TRBV11-2 and TRBJ2-1, the CDR3 gives the full variable domain: EAGVAQSPRYKIIEKRQSVAFWCNPISGHATLYWYQQILGQGPKLLIQFQNNGVVDDSQLPKDRFSAERLKGVDSTLKIQPAKLEDSAVYLCASSLRQRPPNNEQFFGPGTRLTVL.

In this sample, this clonotype turned up many times. The gene calls are TRBV6-1 and TRBJ2-6; 12 nucleotides agree with TRBD1. V shed 4 bases and J 4 bases; nucleotides not matched to a gene: 8. Looked up from germline, CDR1 is MNHNS and CDR2 is SASEGT. This CDR3 comprises 18 residues. The CDR3 region is CASSGPGQGAIGANVLTF. CDR3 coding DNA: TGTGCCAGCAGTGGACCGGGACAGGGGGCTATAGGGGCCAACGTCCTGACTTTC.

The CDR3 DNA follows: TGTGCCAGCAGGGGACCTTCAGATACGCAGTATTTT. Amino acid sequence: CASRGPSDTQYF. The chain couples TRBV28 to TRBJ2-3; D tentatively reads TRBD1 or TRBD2 (5 bases each). The CDR3 is 12 amino acids. Germline lookup yields CDR1 MDHEN and CDR2 SYDVKM. V dropped 6 bases and J dropped 4 bases, with 8 bases sitting between them.

This clonotype showed up many times. The genes are TRBV10-2 and TRBJ2-3; D might be TRBD1 (5 bases). This CDR3 has 14 residues. The V end was cut by 7 bases, the J end by 0 bases, with 11 bases between. Germline V gives CDR1 WSHSY, CDR2 SAAADI. The CDR3 reads CASKGLASTDTQYF. The DNA for the CDR3 is TGCGCCAGCAAGGGGCTCGCTAGCACAGATACGCAGTATTTT.

In its sample, this clonotype was seen many times. The V gene is TRBV11-3, the J gene TRBJ2-3, with TRBD2 matching over 12 bases. Germline CDR1 SGHNT, CDR2 YENEEA. This CDR3 has 16 residues. Unmatched junction bases numbered 8, after V lost 6 bases and J lost 4 bases. As DNA, the CDR3 is TGTGCCAGCAGACCCTCTAGCGGGGGGGCCCCAGATACGCAGTATTTT. Amino acids: CASRPSSGGAPDTQYF. The full variable domain, with the rest looked up from reference TRBV11-3 and TRBJ2-3, is EAGVVQSPRYKIIEKKQPVAFWCNPISGHNTLYWYLQNLGQGPELLIRYENEEAVDDSQLPKDRFSAERLKGVDSTLKIQPAELGDSAVYLCASRPSSGGAPDTQYFGPGTRLTVL.

This clonotype came up many times. CDR3 in amino acids: CASSPEQGGTDTQYF. CDR3 DNA sequence: TGTGCCAGCAGCCCGGAGCAGGGGGGCACAGATACGCAGTATTTT. V gene TRBV11-2 combines with J gene TRBJ2-3; 7 nucleotides agree with TRBD1. Trimming removed 5 bases from V and 1 base from J; junction bases left unmatched: 6. CDR1 and CDR2 from the germline V gene are SGHAT and FQNNGV. CDR3 length equals 15 residues.

This clonotype showed up many times. The chain combines TRBV6-1 with TRBJ1-1, with 9 bases identical to TRBD1. The CDR3 has 14 residues. V gave up 7 bases and J gave up 1 base; unmatched junction bases: 4. Germline values: CDR1 MNHNS, CDR2 SASEGT. The CDR3 sequence is CASKDRGANTEAFF. The CDR3 region has the DNA TGTGCCAGCAAGGACAGGGGCGCGAACACTGAAGCTTTCTTT.

This clonotype was recorded only once. The V gene is TRBV2, the J gene TRBJ1-2; 9 nucleotides agree with TRBD1. From germline, CDR1 is SNHLY and CDR2 FYNNEI. The CDR3 is 15 residues long. J was trimmed by 2 bases and V by 7 bases; bases with no gene match: 8. CDR3 DNA: TGTGCCAGCAATGCGCCGGGACAGGGAAACTATGGCTACACCTTC. Translating it yields CASNAPGQGNYGYTF. Full variable domain (rest looked up from reference TRBV2 and TRBJ1-2): EPEVTQTPSHQVTQMGQEVILRCVPISNHLYFYWYRQILGQKVEFLVSFYNNEISEKSEIFDDQFSVERPDGSNFTLKIRSTKLEDSAMYFCASNAPGQGNYGYTFGSGTRLTVV.

This clonotype has at least ten counts. The chain recombines TRBV3-1 with TRBJ1-1; tentatively, D is TRBD1 (5 bases). Germline V CDR1 and CDR2: LGHDT, YNNKEL (reference sequence). The V gene lost 4 bases and the J gene lost 7 bases, with 19 bases spanning the gap. The CDR3 spans 15 residues. DNA for the CDR3: TGTGCCAGCAGCCCTTTCATGACAGCTAATATTGAAGCTTTCTTT. Its translation: CASSPFMTANIEAFF.

At least ten counts were recorded for this clonotype. J is TRBJ2-7 and V is TRBV12-3 or TRBV12-4; D is undetermined. V dropped 3 bases and J dropped 2 bases, with 8 bases sitting between them. This CDR3 spans 13 amino acids. In nucleotides, the CDR3 is TGTGCCAGCAGTTTTCCCCCAACCTACGAGCAGTACTTC. Amino acid sequence: CASSFPPTYEQYF.

This clonotype was counted only a few times. The chain couples TRBV5-8 to TRBJ1-2, with 10 bases that match TRBD1. After removal of 4 bases from V and 4 bases from J, the junction contained 4 bases not matched to a gene. There are 14 residues in the CDR3. Per germline, CDR1 SGHTS and CDR2 YDEGEE. The CDR3 is CASSPDRGVYGYTF. CDR3 coding DNA: TGTGCCAGCAGCCCGGACAGGGGGGTCTATGGCTACACCTTC.

This clonotype was seen ten or more times. The V gene is TRBV19, the J gene TRBJ2-7; no clear D. V lost 1 base and J lost 2, with 24 bases in between. The CDR3 has 19 amino acids. CDR1 is LNHDA, CDR2 SQIVND, per germline (reference sequence). The CDR3 nucleotides read TGTGCCAGTAGTATAGTAGGCCGACCCTCATTCCCTCCGACCTACGAGCAGTACTTC. Translated: CASSIVGRPSFPPTYEQYF.

This clonotype occurred many times. The chain employs TRBV6-5 and TRBJ1-2; no definite D call. The CDR3 consists of 16 residues. Trimming stripped 1 base from V and 0 bases from J, with 12 bases between. Germline loops: CDR1 MNHEY, CDR2 SVGAGI. The CDR3 DNA sequence: TGTGCCAGCAGTTACTGGTCCGATTCAGCTAACTATGGCTACACCTTC. Translation: CASSYWSDSANYGYTF.

This clonotype was counted at least ten times. This chain connects TRBV5-6 to TRBJ1-5; D unclear. The V gene's germline CDR1 is SGHDT and CDR2 YYEEEE. This CDR3 has 12 amino acids. Trimming took off 4 bases at V and 3 bases at J, with 5 bases between the two ends. The CDR3 DNA is TGTGCCAGCAGCATGTTCAATCAGCCCCAGCATTTT. Its translation: CASSMFNQPQHF.

The table lists this clonotype with a few counts. The genes are TRBV6-1 and TRBJ2-1; unclear D gene. The CDR3 contains 16 residues. The germline V and J ends were trimmed by 7 bases and 0 bases, with 16 bases remaining between them. Germline CDR1 is MNHNS and CDR2 is SASEGT. CDR3 sequence reads: CASIDFYTSSYNEQFF. Written as DNA, the CDR3 is TGTGCCAGCATCGACTTCTATACGAGCTCCTACAATGAGCAGTTCTTC.

This clonotype was recorded at least ten times. The chain employs TRBV7-2 and TRBJ1-6; TRBD1 matches 9 bases. Unmatched junction bases numbered 3, after V lost 6 bases and J lost 9 bases. Germline V lookup: CDR1 SGHTA, CDR2 FQGNSA. This CDR3 has 13 amino acids. The CDR3 sequence is CASRGQGGSPLHF. In nucleotides, the CDR3 is TGTGCCAGCAGGGGACAGGGCGGTTCACCCCTCCACTTT.

This rearrangement joins TRBV7-6 to TRBJ2-2, with 8 bases fitting TRBD1. J was trimmed by 6 bases and V by 3 bases; bases with no gene match: 6. Germline assignment: CDR1 SGHVS and CDR2 FNYEAQ. CDR3 length: 15 amino acids. CDR3 sequence reads: CASSFGQGTAGELFF. The CDR3 region has the DNA TGTGCCAGCAGCTTCGGACAGGGAACTGCCGGGGAGCTGTTTTTT.

The CDR3 loop is CASSLAGRVTDTQYF. The CDR3 region has the DNA TGTGCCAGCAGTTTAGCAGGACGGGTCACAGATACGCAGTATTTT. The chain joins TRBV12-3 or TRBV12-4 to TRBJ2-3, with no clear D. The CDR3 loop spans 15 amino acids. Trimming stripped 0 bases from V and 2 bases from J, with 9 bases between.

This clonotype has ten or more counts. The chain couples TRBV20-1 to TRBJ2-7, with D possibly matching TRBD2 (6 bases). V shed 3 bases and J shed 5 bases, with 17 bases lying between them. Germline loops: CDR1 DFQATT, CDR2 SNEGSKA (reference sequence). The CDR3 totals 14 residues. The CDR3 region is CSASPQPGSHEQYF. Here the CDR3 DNA reads TGCAGTGCTAGCCCACAACCCGGGAGCCACGAGCAGTACTTC.

On this clonotype itself: A junction boundary mismatches the germline segment, possibly from a read error. The chain is built from TRBV7-8 and TRBJ1-5; D possibly corresponds to TRBD1 (5 bases). The CDR3 spans 15 residues. Per the germline V gene, CDR1 is SGHVS and CDR2 is FQNEAQ. CDR3 nucleotide sequence: TGCGCCAGCAGCCAAGATGGGCAGGGTTCTCAGCCCCAGCATTTT. Amino acids: CASSQDGQGSQPQHF.

This clonotype was counted at least ten times. The chain uses TRBV27 and TRBJ2-1; 9 bases align to TRBD1. CDR3 length: 15 amino acids. Trimming cost V 1 base and J 4 bases; bases outside gene matches: 2. The germline V gene has CDR1 MNHEY and CDR2 SMNVEV (reference sequence). CDR3 in amino acids: CASSLLGTGYNEQFF. CDR3 DNA: TGTGCCAGCAGTTTATTGGGGACAGGGTACAATGAGCAGTTCTTC.

This chain links TRBV13 with TRBJ2-4; no clear D gene. This CDR3 contains 11 residues. Germline assignment: CDR1 PRHDT and CDR2 FYEKMQ (reference sequence). With 4 bases removed from V and 5 bases from J, the gap between germline ends came to 3 bases. The CDR3 nucleotides read TGTGCCAGCAGCTCTCAAAACATTCAGTACTTC. Amino acids: CASSSQNIQYF.

This clonotype has ten or more counts. CDR3 coding DNA: TGCAGTGCTAGAGATGGGGGGCTGGGAGAGACCCAGTACTTC. Translation: CSARDGGLGETQYF. This rearrangement joins TRBV20-1 to TRBJ2-5; D may correspond to TRBD1 or TRBD2 (6 bases each). Germline assignment: CDR1 DFQATT and CDR2 SNEGSKA (reference sequence). Trimming pared 0 bases from V and 4 bases from J, leaving 12 bases between. The CDR3 length is 14 residues.

A single count supports this clonotype. The CDR3: CASKTGGAGNQPQHF. DNA of the CDR3: TGTGCCAGCAAGACAGGGGGCGCAGGCAATCAGCCCCAGCATTTT. The V gene is TRBV6-1, the J gene TRBJ1-5; 10 bases fit TRBD1. J gave up 2 bases and V 7 bases, and 5 bases lay outside the gene matches. CDR3 size: 15 residues. CDR1 MNHNS and CDR2 SASEGT come from the germline V gene.

This clonotype was found a few times. J is TRBJ2-5 and V is TRBV29-1; possible D gene TRBD2, 6 bases. V lost 5 bases to trimming and J lost 2 bases, with 12 bases between them. From germline, CDR1 is SQVTM and CDR2 ANQGSEA. The CDR3 is 13 residues long. The CDR3, as DNA: TGCAGCGTTACTAGCTCGGCTCAAGAGACCCAGTACTTC. Its translation: CSVTSSAQETQYF.

The chain uses TRBV10-2 and TRBJ2-5; TRBD2 agrees at 14 bases. The CDR3 totals 15 residues. Losses at the gene ends were 8 bases for V and 5 bases for J; bases not matched to a gene: 7. Germline V lookup: CDR1 WSHSY, CDR2 SAAADI. Here the CDR3 reads CASGRLAGGLETQYF. The CDR3 region has the DNA TGCGCCAGCGGACGACTAGCGGGAGGGCTTGAGACCCAGTACTTC.

The chain links TRBV7-9 to TRBJ1-2; 9 positions agree with TRBD1. In germline, CDR1 is SEHNR, CDR2 FQNEAQ (reference sequence). The CDR3 consists of 13 residues. J lost 4 bases, V lost 11 bases, and 8 bases had no gene match. The CDR3 loop reads CAGTGGEGYGYTF. In DNA, the CDR3 is TGTGCCGGCACAGGGGGCGAAGGCTATGGCTACACCTTC.